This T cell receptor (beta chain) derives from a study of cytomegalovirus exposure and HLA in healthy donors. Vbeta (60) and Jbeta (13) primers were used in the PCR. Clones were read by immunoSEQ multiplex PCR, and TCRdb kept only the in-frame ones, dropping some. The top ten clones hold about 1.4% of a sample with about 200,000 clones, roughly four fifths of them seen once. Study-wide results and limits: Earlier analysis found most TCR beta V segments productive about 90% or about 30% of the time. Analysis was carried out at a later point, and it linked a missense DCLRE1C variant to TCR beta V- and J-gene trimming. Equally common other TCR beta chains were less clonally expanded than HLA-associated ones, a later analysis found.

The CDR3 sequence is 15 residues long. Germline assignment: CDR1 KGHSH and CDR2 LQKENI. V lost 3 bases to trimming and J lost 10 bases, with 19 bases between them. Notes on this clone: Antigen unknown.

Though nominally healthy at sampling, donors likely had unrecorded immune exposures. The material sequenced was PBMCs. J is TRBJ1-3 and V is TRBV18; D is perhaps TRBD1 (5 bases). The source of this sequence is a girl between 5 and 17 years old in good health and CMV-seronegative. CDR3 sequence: CASSPTALSDKTIYF. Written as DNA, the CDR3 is TGTGCCAGCTCACCGACAGCTCTTTCAGACAAGACCATATATTTT.